These T cell receptor beta chains were read from a single sample in a study of T cells in Graves' hyperthyroidism and ophthalmopathy. TCRdb reanalysed the multiplex PCR reads using MiXCR and keeps one entry per CDR3 protein. This table has a few hundred thousand distinct CDR3 sequences, around 14% appearing once. Sequencing was carried out using blood. These receptors were obtained from a woman aged 18-29 years with Graves' hyperthyroidism. Both conserved end residues are part of each CDR3. The D gene is left open where the match is weak. Size is omitted from some rows. Given values are once, few, many or a class for expanded clones.

NA TRBJ2-5 TRBD2 TRBV18 TGTGCCAGCTCACCCCCAACTAGCGGGGGGCAAGAGACCCAGTACTTC CASSPPTSGGQETQYF
many TRBJ1-1 NA TRBV12-3/TRBV12-4 TGTGCCAGCTGCCGCAGGGGTACGGACACTGAAGCTTTCTTT CASCRRGTDTEAFF
many TRBJ1-4 NA TRBV5-5 TGTGCCAGCAGACCGGAGCAGGGTAATGAAAAACTGTTTTTT CASRPEQGNEKLFF
many TRBJ2-5 NA TRBV7-8 TGTGCCAGCAGCTTAGTTGCTAGCGCCGCCGAGACCCAGTACTTC CASSLVASAAETQYF
few TRBJ1-2 NA TRBV10-3 TGTGCCATCAGTGAGGAAGTCTATGGCTACACCTTC CAISEEVYGYTF
few TRBJ2-1 NA TRBV7-9 TGTGCCAGCAGCTTAGCGGTTATGGTAAGCAATGAGCAGTTCTTC CASSLAVMVSNEQFF
many TRBJ2-1 TRBD2 TRBV5-1 TGCGCCAGCAGACGGACTAGCGGGAGGTACGGGAAAAATGAGCAGTTCTTC CASRRTSGRYGKNEQFF
NA TRBJ2-1 NA TRBV6-1 TGTGCCAGCAGTGAAGCGTCAGGGACCGCCAATGAGCAGTTCTTC CASSEASGTANEQFF
many TRBJ2-2 NA TRBV6-2/TRBV6-3 TGTGCCAGCAGAAAATCTACGTCCCCCACCGGGGAGCTGTTTTTT CASRKSTSPTGELFF
many TRBJ2-5 NA TRBV11-2 TGTGCCAGCAGCTTAGATCAACAGGGGGGGGAGACCCAGTACTTC CASSLDQQGGETQYF
many TRBJ1-4 NA TRBV3-1 TGTGCCAGCAGCAAAGAGGAGGTTCAGGCCCTCCCCCGATCATTTGAAAAACTGTTTTTT CASSKEEVQALPRSFEKLFF
NA TRBJ1-1 NA TRBV6-4 TGTGCCAGCAGCGCCTTTGGGACGCGGGGCGATTTAGCTTTCTTT CASSAFGTRGDLAFF
many TRBJ1-2 NA TRBV12-3/TRBV12-4 TGTGCCAGCACCCACAGGCGACTATACAACTATGGCTACACCTTC CASTHRRLYNYGYTF
many TRBJ2-3 NA TRBV5-6 TGTGCCAGCAATGAGTGGGCCCCCACAGATACGCAGTATTTT CASNEWAPTDTQYF
many TRBJ1-3 NA TRBV28 TGTGCCAGCCTGAGGGGGGGCTTAGATGGAAACACCATATATTTT CASLRGGLDGNTIYF
many TRBJ1-1 NA TRBV30 TGTGCCTGGGACGGTGATAGGGTAGGGAGCACTGAAGCTTTCTTT CAWDGDRVGSTEAFF
NA TRBJ2-2 TRBD1 TRBV5-1 TGCGCCAGCAGCTTGGGGGCTATAACAGGGGAACCCGGGGAGCTGTTTTTT CASSLGAITGEPGELFF
NA TRBJ2-7 NA TRBV4-1 TGCGCCAGCAGCCCAAAGGAGGGGGTCTTCTACGAGCAGTACTTC CASSPKEGVFYEQYF
many TRBJ2-7 NA TRBV7-9 TGTGCCAGCAGCCTAACCGGGACCACCTACGAGCAGTACTTC CASSLTGTTYEQYF
NA TRBJ1-5 NA TRBV19 TGTGCCAGTACCCATGGGGCCATTACGACCGCGCGGCGGTGGCCCCAGCATTTT CASTHGAITTARRWPQHF
many TRBJ1-4 NA TRBV18 TGTGCCAGCTCACCAGCGGACAGACTGAATGAAAAACTGTTTTTT CASSPADRLNEKLFF
NA TRBJ2-1 TRBD2 TRBV11-2 TGTGCCAGCAGCTTAGCGGCGGGGGGGGCCTACAATGAGCAGTTCTTC CASSLAAGGAYNEQFF
NA TRBJ2-5 TRBD1 TRBV20-1 TGCAGTGCTGCAACCGGGACAGGGGCCCAGTACTTC CSAATGTGAQYF
once TRBJ2-3 TRBD2 TRBV20-1 TGCAGTGCCTTGGGGCTAGCGGGGGGCACAGATACGCAGTATTTT CSALGLAGGTDTQYF
few TRBJ1-5 NA TRBV14 TGTGCCAGCAGCCAAGATTATCAGCCCCAGCATTTT CASSQDYQPQHF
many TRBJ2-7 TRBD1 TRBV6-2/TRBV6-3 TGTGCCAGCAGGCAGCCGGGACAGCCCTACGAGCAGTACTTC CASRQPGQPYEQYF
many TRBJ2-7 TRBD2 TRBV12-3/TRBV12-4 TGTGCCAGCAGTTTCGGGACTAGCGGGAGCAACGAGCAGTACTTC CASSFGTSGSNEQYF
many TRBJ2-7 TRBD2 TRBV11-2 TGTGCCAGCAGCCCAGGGACTACCCTCCATGAGCAGTACTTC CASSPGTTLHEQYF